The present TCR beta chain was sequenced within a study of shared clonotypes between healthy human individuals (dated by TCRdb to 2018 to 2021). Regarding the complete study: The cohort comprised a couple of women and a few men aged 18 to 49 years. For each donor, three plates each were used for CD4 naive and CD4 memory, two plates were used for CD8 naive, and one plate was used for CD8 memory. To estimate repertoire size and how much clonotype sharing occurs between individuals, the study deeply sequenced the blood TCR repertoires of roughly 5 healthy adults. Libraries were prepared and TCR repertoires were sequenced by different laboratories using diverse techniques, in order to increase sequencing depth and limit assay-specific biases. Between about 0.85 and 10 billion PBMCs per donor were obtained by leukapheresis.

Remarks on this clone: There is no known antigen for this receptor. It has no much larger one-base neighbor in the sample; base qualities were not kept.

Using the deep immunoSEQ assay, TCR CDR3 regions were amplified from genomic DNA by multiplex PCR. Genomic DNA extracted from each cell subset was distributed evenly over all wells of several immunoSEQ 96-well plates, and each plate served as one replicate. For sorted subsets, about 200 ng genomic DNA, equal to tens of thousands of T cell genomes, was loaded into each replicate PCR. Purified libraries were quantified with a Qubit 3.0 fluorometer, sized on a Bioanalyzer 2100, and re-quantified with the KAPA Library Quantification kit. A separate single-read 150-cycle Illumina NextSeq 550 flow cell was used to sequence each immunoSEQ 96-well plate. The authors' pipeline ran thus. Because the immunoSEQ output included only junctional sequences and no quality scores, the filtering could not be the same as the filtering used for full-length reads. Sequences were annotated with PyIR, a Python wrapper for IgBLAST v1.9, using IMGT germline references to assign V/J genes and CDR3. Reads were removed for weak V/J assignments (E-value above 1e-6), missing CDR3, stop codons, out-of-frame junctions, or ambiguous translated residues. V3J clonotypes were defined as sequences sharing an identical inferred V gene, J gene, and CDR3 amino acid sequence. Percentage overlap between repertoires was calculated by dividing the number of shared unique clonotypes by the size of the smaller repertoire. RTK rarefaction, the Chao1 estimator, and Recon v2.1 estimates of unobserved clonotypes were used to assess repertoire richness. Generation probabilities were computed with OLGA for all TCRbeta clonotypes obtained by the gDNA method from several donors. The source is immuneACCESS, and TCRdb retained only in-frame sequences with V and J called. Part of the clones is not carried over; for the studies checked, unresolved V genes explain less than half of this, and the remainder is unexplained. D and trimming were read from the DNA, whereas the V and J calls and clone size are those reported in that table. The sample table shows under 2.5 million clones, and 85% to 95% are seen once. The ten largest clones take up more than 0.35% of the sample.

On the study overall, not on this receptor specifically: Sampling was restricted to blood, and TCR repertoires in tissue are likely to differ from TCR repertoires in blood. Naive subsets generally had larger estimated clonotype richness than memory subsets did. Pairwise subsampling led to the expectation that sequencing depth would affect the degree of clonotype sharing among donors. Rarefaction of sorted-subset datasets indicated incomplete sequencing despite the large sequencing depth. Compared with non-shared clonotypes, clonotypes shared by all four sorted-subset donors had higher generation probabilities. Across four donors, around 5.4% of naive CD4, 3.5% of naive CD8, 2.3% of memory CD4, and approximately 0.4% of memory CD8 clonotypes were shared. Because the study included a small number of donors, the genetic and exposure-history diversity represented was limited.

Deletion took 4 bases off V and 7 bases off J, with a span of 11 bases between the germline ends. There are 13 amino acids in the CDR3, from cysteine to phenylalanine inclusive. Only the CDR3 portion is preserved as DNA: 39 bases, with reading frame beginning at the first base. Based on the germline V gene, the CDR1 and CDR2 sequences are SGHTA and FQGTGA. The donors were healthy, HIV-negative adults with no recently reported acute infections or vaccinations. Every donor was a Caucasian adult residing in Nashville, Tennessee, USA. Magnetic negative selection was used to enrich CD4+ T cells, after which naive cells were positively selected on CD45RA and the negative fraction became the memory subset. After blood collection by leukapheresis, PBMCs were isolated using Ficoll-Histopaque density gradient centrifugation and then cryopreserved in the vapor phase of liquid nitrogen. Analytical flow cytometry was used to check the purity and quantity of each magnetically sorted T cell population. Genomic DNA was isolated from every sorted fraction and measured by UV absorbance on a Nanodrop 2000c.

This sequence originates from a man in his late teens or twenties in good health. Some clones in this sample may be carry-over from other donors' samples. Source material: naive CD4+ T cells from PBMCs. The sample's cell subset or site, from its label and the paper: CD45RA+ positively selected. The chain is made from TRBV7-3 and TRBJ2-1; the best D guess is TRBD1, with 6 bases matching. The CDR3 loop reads CASSSDRPNEQFF. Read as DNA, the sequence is TGTGCCAGCAGCTCGGACAGACCTAATGAGCAGTTCTTC.